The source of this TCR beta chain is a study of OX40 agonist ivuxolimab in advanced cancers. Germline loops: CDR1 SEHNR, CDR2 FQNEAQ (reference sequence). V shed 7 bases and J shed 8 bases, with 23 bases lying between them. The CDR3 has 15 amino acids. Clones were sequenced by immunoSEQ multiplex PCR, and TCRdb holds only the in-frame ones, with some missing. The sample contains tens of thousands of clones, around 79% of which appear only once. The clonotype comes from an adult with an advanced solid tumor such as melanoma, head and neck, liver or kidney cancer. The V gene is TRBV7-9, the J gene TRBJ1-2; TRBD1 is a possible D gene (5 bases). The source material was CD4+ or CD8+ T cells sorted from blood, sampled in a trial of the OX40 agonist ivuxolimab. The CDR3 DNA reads TGTGCCAGCAACCCGACGGTACAGGCGACCTTGGGCTACACCTTC. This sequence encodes CASNPTVQATLGYTF.